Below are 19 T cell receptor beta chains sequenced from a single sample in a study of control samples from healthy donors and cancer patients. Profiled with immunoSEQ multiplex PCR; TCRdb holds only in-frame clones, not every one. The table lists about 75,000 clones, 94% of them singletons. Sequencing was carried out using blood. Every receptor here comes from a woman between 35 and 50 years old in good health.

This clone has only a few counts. The DNA of the CDR3 is TGTGCCAGTAGCCCAGGGGGCGGGCCTAATCAGCCCCAGCATTTT. The encoded protein is CASSPGGGPNQPQHF. The chain carries TRBV19 and TRBJ1-5; 8 bases align to TRBD1. CDR1 LNHDA and CDR2 SQIVND come from the germline V gene (reference sequence). V shed 6 bases and J 4 bases; nucleotides not matched to a gene: 8. The CDR3 length is 15 residues.

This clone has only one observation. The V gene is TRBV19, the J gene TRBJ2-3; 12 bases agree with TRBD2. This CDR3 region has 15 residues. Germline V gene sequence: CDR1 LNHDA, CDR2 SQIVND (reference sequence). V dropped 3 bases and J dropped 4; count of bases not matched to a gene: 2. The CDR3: CASSIPSGGADTQYF. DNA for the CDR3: TGTGCCAGTAGTATCCCTAGCGGGGGGGCAGATACGCAGTATTTT.

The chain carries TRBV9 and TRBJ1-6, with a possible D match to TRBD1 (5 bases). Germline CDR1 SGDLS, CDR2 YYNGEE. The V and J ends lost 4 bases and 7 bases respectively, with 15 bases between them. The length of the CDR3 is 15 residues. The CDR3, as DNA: TGTGCCAGCAGCACCTTTGAGGGGCAAAATTCACCCCTCCACTTT. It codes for CASSTFEGQNSPLHF. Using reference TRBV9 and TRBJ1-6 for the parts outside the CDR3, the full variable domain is DSGVTQTPKHLITATGQRVTLRCSPRSGDLSVYWYQQSLDQGLQFLIQYYNGEERAKGNILERFSAQQFPDLHSELNLSSLELGDSALYFCASSTFEGQNSPLHFGNGTRLTVT.

The CDR3 sequence: CASSEDGDTEAFF. For the CDR3, the DNA is TGTGCCAGCAGTGAAGATGGGGACACTGAAGCTTTCTTT. The rearrangement uses TRBV6-1 and TRBJ1-1, with D unresolved. CDR3 length: 13 amino acids. Germline V CDR1 and CDR2: MNHNS, SASEGT. V gave up 1 base and J gave up 3 bases, with 6 bases separating them.

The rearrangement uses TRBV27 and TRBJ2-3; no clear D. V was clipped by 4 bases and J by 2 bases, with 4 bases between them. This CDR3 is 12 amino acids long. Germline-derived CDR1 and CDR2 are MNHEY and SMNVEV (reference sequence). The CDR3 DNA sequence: TGTGCCAGCAGTTCCATCACAGATACGCAGTATTTT. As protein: CASSSITDTQYF.

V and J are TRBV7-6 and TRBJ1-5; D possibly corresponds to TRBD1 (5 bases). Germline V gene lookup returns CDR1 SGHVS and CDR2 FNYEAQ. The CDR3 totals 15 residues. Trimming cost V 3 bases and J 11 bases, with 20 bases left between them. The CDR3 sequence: CASSFRQLVGVSQHF. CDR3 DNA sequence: TGTGCCAGCAGCTTTCGGCAGCTAGTAGGGGTGTCCCAGCATTTT.

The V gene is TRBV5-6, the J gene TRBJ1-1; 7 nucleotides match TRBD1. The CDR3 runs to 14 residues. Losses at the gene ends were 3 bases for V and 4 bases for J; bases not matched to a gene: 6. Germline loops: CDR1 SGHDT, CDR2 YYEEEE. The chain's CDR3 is CASSYDRAGTEAFF. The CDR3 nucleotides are TGTGCCAGCAGCTACGACAGGGCGGGCACTGAAGCTTTCTTT.

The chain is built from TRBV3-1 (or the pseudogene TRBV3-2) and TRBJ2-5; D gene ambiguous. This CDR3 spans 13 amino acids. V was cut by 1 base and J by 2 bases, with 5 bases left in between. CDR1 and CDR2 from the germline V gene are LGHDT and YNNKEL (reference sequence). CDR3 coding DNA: TGTGCCAGCAGCCAAGGCCCGCAAGAGACCCAGTACTTC. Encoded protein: CASSQGPQETQYF.

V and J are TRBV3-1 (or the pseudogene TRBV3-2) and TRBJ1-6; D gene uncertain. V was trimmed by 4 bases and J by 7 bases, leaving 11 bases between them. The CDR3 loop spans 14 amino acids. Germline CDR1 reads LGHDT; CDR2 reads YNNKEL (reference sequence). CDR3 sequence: CASSPSVGNSPLHF. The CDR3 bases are TGTGCCAGCAGCCCCTCGGTGGGGAATTCACCCCTCCACTTT.

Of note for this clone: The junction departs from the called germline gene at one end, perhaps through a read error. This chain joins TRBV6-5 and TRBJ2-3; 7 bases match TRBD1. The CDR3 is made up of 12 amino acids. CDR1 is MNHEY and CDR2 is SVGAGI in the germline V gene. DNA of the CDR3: TGTGCCAGCAGTTTGGACAGGCTCCCCCTAATTTTT. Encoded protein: CASSLDRLPLIF.

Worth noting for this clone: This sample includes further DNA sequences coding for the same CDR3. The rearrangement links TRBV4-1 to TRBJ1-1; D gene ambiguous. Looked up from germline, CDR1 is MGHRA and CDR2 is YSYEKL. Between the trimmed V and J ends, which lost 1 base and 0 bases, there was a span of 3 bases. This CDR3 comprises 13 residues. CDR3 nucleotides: TGCGCCAGCAGCCAAGGGGTGAACACTGAAGCTTTCTTT. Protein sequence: CASSQGVNTEAFF.

This CDR3 is CASSPGGSQPQHF. The CDR3 DNA is TGTGCCAGCAGCCCAGGGGGCAGTCAGCCCCAGCATTTT. The chain uses TRBV6-5 and TRBJ1-5, with TRBD1 matching 8 bases. CDR3 length: 13 amino acids. Germline loops: CDR1 MNHEY, CDR2 SVGAGI. Germline trimming cut 6 bases from V and 6 bases from J; bases unmatched to any gene: 4.

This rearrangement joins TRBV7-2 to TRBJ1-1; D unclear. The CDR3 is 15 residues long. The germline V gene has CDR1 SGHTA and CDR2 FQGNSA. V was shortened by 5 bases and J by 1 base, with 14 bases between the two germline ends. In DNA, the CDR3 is TGTGCCAGCAGCCCGAGAGGATCAGGGAACACTGAAGCTTTCTTT. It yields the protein CASSPRGSGNTEAFF.

The CDR3 DNA sequence: TGTGCCAGCCTATTCCCGGGACAGGACAACACCGGGGAGCTGTTTTTT. This encodes CASLFPGQDNTGELFF. V gene TRBV2 combines with J gene TRBJ2-2, with 8 positions matching TRBD1. The V segment lost 8 bases and the J segment 2 bases; nucleotides outside the gene matches: 10. The CDR3 is 16 amino acids. CDR1 and CDR2 from the germline V gene are SNHLY and FYNNEI.

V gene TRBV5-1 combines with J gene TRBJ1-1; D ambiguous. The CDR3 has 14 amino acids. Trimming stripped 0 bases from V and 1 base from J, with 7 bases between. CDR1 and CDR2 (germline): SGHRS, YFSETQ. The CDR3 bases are TGCGCCAGCAGCTTGGTGAGCGGGAACACTGAAGCTTTCTTT. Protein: CASSLVSGNTEAFF.

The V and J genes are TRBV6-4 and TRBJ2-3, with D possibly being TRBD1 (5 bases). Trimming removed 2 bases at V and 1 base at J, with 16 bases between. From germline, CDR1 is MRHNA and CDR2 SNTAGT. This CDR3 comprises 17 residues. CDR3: CASSDAPGSPGTDTQYF. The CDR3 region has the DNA TGTGCCAGCAGTGACGCCCCAGGGTCCCCGGGCACAGATACGCAGTATTTT.

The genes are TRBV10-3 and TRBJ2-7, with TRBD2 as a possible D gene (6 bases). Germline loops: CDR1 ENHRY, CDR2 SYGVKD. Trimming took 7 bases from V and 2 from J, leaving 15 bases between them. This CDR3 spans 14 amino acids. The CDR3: CAITGTPGAYEQYF. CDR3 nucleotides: TGTGCCATCACCGGGACGCCGGGAGCCTACGAGCAGTACTTC.

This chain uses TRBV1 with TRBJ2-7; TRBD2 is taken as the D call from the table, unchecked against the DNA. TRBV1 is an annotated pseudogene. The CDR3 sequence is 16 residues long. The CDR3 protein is CTSSPLAKVVNYEQYF. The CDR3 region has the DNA TGCACCAGCAGCCCACTAGCGAAGGTCGTGAATTACGAGCAGTACTTC.

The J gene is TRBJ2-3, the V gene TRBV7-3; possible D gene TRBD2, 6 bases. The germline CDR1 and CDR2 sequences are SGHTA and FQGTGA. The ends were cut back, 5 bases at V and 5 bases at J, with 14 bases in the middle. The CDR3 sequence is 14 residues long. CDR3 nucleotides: TGTGCCAGCAGCCCCGGCGGGGCCCTAGATACGCAGTATTTT. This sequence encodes CASSPGGALDTQYF.